One and the same sample provided the 26 T cell receptor beta chains below, sequenced in a study of cytomegalovirus exposure and HLA in healthy donors. TCRdb's table, derived via immunoSEQ multiplex PCR, lists solely in-frame clones and lacks some. The profile shows roughly 120,000 clones, less than 90% of them singletons. The sequenced material came from PBMCs. These receptors all stem from a man between 18 and 35 years old in good health and CMV-seropositive.

The J gene is TRBJ2-1, the V gene TRBV7-8, with 8 bases fitting TRBD2. After removal of 4 bases from V and 0 bases from J, the junction contained 8 bases not matched to a gene. CDR1 SGHVS and CDR2 FQNEAQ come from the germline V gene. The length of the CDR3 is 17 residues. CDR3 in DNA: TGTGCCAGCAGCTCCTTTAGCGGGGCAAGCTCCTACAATGAGCAGTTCTTC. Translating gives CASSSFSGASSYNEQFF.

This chain uses TRBV5-4 with TRBJ1-1, with 8 bases matching TRBD1. Germline values: CDR1 SGHNT, CDR2 YYREEE (reference sequence). J was trimmed by 7 bases and V by 4 bases; bases with no gene match: 6. The length of the CDR3 is 13 residues. CDR3 sequence: CASSRQGNNEAFF. In DNA, the CDR3 is TGTGCCAGCAGCCGACAGGGGAATAATGAAGCTTTCTTT. The entire variable domain, with the rest obtained from reference TRBV5-4 and TRBJ1-1, is as follows: ETGVTQSPTHLIKTRGQQVTLRCSSQSGHNTVSWYQQALGQGPQFIFQYYREEENGRGNFPPRFSGLQFPNYSSELNVNALELDDSALYLCASSRQGNNEAFFGQGTRLTVV.

The chain recombines TRBV29-1 with TRBJ2-1, with 10 bases lining up with TRBD1. CDR3 length: 13 residues. V lost 6 bases and J lost 6; bases outside the gene matches: 5. Germline CDR1 is SQVTM and CDR2 is ANQGSEA. CDR3 in DNA: TGCAGCGTGGGTCGGACAGGGGGCAATGAGCAGTTCTTC. It translates to CSVGRTGGNEQFF.

This clone was found a few times. The gene calls are TRBV14 and TRBJ1-6, with 7 bases lining up with TRBD1. J lost 7 bases, V lost 3 bases, and 6 bases had no gene match. The germline CDR1 and CDR2 sequences are SGHDN and FVKESK. The CDR3 runs 15 residues. The CDR3 DNA sequence: TGTGCCAGCAGCCATGACAGGGTTGGGAATTCACCCCTCCACTTT. This codes for CASSHDRVGNSPLHF.

This chain links TRBV19 with TRBJ1-5; 8 bases fit TRBD1. The germline CDR1 and CDR2 sequences are LNHDA and SQIVND (reference sequence). V lost 10 bases and J lost 3; bases outside the gene matches: 8. This CDR3 is built from 14 residues. CDR3 DNA: TGTGCCACTGCCGGGACAGGCCACAATCAGCCCCAGCATTTT. Translated: CATAGTGHNQPQHF.

This clone was seen only a few times. This chain joins TRBV13 and TRBJ2-1, with D uncertain. The CDR3 extends over 12 amino acids. Germline lookup yields CDR1 PRHDT and CDR2 FYEKMQ (reference sequence). Deletions cut 1 base from V and 8 bases from J, with 6 bases between. The CDR3 nucleotides read TGTGCCAGCAGCTTAGTAGTAGATGAGCAGTTCTTC. Translation: CASSLVVDEQFF.

The chain joins TRBV6-6 to TRBJ2-2; tentatively, D is TRBD2 (6 bases). V was shortened by 5 bases and J by 5 bases, with 12 bases between the two germline ends. The CDR3 is made up of 14 amino acids. Germline V lookup: CDR1 MNHNY, CDR2 SVGAGI (reference sequence). CDR3 in DNA: TGTGCCAGCAGTCCCCCCGGGGGAACCGGGGAGCTGTTTTTT. Its translation: CASSPPGGTGELFF.

The J gene is TRBJ1-3, the V gene TRBV6-5; D is unresolved. This CDR3 region has 13 residues. Trimming left V 0 bases short and J 4 bases short, with 4 bases between. Germline values: CDR1 MNHEY, CDR2 SVGAGI. The CDR3 sequence: CASSYSGGNTIYF. In DNA, the CDR3 is TGTGCCAGCAGTTACTCCGGGGGAAACACCATATATTTT.

The chain combines TRBV9 with TRBJ2-1, with 10 bases that match TRBD2. Germline CDR1 is SGDLS and CDR2 is YYNGEE. The junction had 9 bases not matched to a gene; V was cut back by 0 bases and J by 0 bases. CDR3 size: 19 residues. The CDR3 is CASSVVAGGFQSSYNEQFF. Written as DNA, the CDR3 is TGTGCCAGCAGCGTAGTAGCGGGGGGCTTCCAAAGCTCCTACAATGAGCAGTTCTTC. The full variable domain, in which reference TRBV9 and TRBJ2-1 provide the parts outside the CDR3, is DSGVTQTPKHLITATGQRVTLRCSPRSGDLSVYWYQQSLDQGLQFLIQYYNGEERAKGNILERFSAQQFPDLHSELNLSSLELGDSALYFCASSVVAGGFQSSYNEQFFGPGTRLTVL.

The chain combines TRBV7-8 with TRBJ2-7; 9 nucleotides agree with TRBD1. Per the germline V gene, CDR1 is SGHVS and CDR2 is FQNEAQ. V lost 5 bases and J lost 5; bases outside the gene matches: 7. The CDR3 extends over 14 amino acids. The CDR3 DNA reads TGTGCCAGCAGCCGGGACAGGGCTGCGGACGAGCAGTACTTC. Its translation: CASSRDRAADEQYF.

The V and J genes are TRBV7-8 and TRBJ1-6; unclear D gene. The germline V and J ends were trimmed by 2 bases and 9 bases, with 14 bases remaining between them. The CDR3 spans 15 residues. The germline CDR1 and CDR2 sequences are SGHVS and FQNEAQ. As DNA, the CDR3 is TGTGCCAGCAGCTTAACGGTGGCCGGGAGTTCACCCCTCCACTTT. Its translation: CASSLTVAGSSPLHF.

The V and J genes are TRBV5-6 and TRBJ2-5; 11 bases fit TRBD2. The CDR3 runs to 19 residues. Germline CDR1 is SGHDT and CDR2 is YYEEEE. The junction had 19 bases not matched to a gene; V was cut back by 4 bases and J by 5 bases. As DNA, the CDR3 is TGTGCCAGCAGCCCCCTCACTAGCGGGGGCTTTACAGGAGAGGAGACCCAGTACTTC. Encoded protein: CASSPLTSGGFTGEETQYF.

The rearrangement uses TRBV15 and TRBJ2-3, with D possibly being TRBD2 (6 bases). The CDR3 runs to 16 residues. CDR1 LNHNV and CDR2 YYDKDF come from the germline V gene (reference sequence). V was trimmed by 7 bases and J by 4 bases, leaving 21 bases between them. CDR3 region: CATTTGVRLRADTQYF. CDR3 sequence (DNA): TGTGCCACCACTACGGGGGTACGGCTTCGGGCAGATACGCAGTATTTT.

This clone showed up just once. This chain uses TRBV30 with TRBJ1-2, with D possibly TRBD1 on 6 matching bases. The germline V and J ends were trimmed by 0 bases and 8 bases, with 19 bases remaining between them. The CDR3 runs to 15 residues. Germline-derived CDR1 and CDR2 are GTSNPN and SVGIG (reference sequence). The chain's CDR3 is CAWSVHLGASVGYTF. The CDR3 nucleotides read TGTGCCTGGAGTGTACATCTGGGGGCGTCGGTAGGCTACACCTTC.

This chain joins TRBV7-9 and TRBJ2-7; 8 nucleotides match TRBD2. The CDR3 extends over 16 amino acids. CDR1 SEHNR and CDR2 FQNEAQ come from the germline V gene (reference sequence). V was clipped by 1 base and J by 5 bases; unmatched bases: 10. The CDR3 coding sequence is TGTGCCAGCAGCTTAGACTCTACGGGGGGGCCCCACGAGCAGTACTTC. Its protein product is CASSLDSTGGPHEQYF.

The sample holds one count of this clone. V is TRBV27 and J is TRBJ2-7; D is uncertain. Germline V gene data show CDR1 as MNHEY and CDR2 as SMNVEV (reference sequence). The CDR3 covers 13 residues. V dropped 5 bases and J dropped 4 bases, with 12 bases sitting between them. In nucleotides, the CDR3 is TGTGCCAGCAGTCTCTCCGCAGCGTACGAGCAGTACTTC. Its translation is CASSLSAAYEQYF.

In this sample, this clone turned up a few times. The chain couples TRBV7-9 to TRBJ1-1; D unresolved. Germline V lookup: CDR1 SEHNR, CDR2 FQNEAQ (reference sequence). V lost 7 bases and J lost 4, with 16 bases in between. This CDR3 spans 14 amino acids. Here the CDR3 reads CASTPSQVSTEAFF. CDR3 bases: TGTGCCAGCACCCCGTCGCAGGTTAGCACTGAAGCTTTCTTT.

The J gene is TRBJ1-1, the V gene TRBV2; D not certain. CDR1 is SNHLY and CDR2 is FYNNEI in the germline V gene. V lost 1 base and J 5 bases, leaving 14 bases between the germline ends. The CDR3 consists of 15 residues. DNA of the CDR3: TGTGCCAGCAGTGAAGGAGTCTCCCGGGGAACTGAAGCTTTCTTT. Protein product: CASSEGVSRGTEAFF.

The chain joins TRBV7-6 to TRBJ2-4, with D possibly matching TRBD2 (5 bases). The V gene's germline CDR1 is SGHVS and CDR2 FNYEAQ. Trimming pared 1 base from V and 9 bases from J, leaving 19 bases between. The CDR3 sequence is 16 residues long. The DNA for the CDR3 is TGTGCCAGCAGCTTAGAGGCCCTGGAAAATCGGGGCATTCAGTACTTC. Encoded protein: CASSLEALENRGIQYF.

The chain employs TRBV4-1 and TRBJ1-4, with D perhaps matching TRBD1 (6 bases). Trimming took off 4 bases at V and 7 bases at J, with 16 bases between the two ends. Looked up from germline, CDR1 is MGHRA and CDR2 is YSYEKL. The CDR3 consists of 15 residues. The CDR3 nucleotides are TGCGCCAGCAGCCCAAACACTAGGACAGCTGAAAAACTGTTTTTT. Translating gives CASSPNTRTAEKLFF.

The chain joins TRBV6-5 to TRBJ2-6; possible D gene TRBD1, 5 bases. The V end was cut by 4 bases, the J end by 0 bases, with 7 bases between. This CDR3 has 15 amino acids. Germline lookup yields CDR1 MNHEY and CDR2 SVGAGI. In DNA, the CDR3 is TGTGCCAGCAGTTTCGACAGCTCTGGGGCCAACGTCCTGACTTTC. It yields the protein CASSFDSSGANVLTF.

This chain's CDR3 is CASSQDQAGREETQYF. As DNA, the CDR3 is TGCGCCAGCAGCCAAGATCAGGCGGGAAGGGAAGAGACCCAGTACTTC. The chain employs TRBV4-1 and TRBJ2-5; possibly TRBD2 for D (6 bases). The CDR3 totals 16 residues. Germline CDR1 and CDR2: MGHRA and YSYEKL. The V end was cut by 0 bases, the J end by 3 bases, with 14 bases between.

The chain employs TRBV7-2 and TRBJ2-7; TRBD1 aligns across 7 bases. The J segment lost 3 bases and the V segment lost 0 bases, leaving 5 bases of the junction unmatched. CDR3 length: 15 residues. Germline V gene lookup returns CDR1 SGHTA and CDR2 FQGNSA. CDR3: CASSLAGRGIYEQYF. Written as DNA, the CDR3 is TGTGCCAGCAGCTTAGCGGGCAGGGGGATCTACGAGCAGTACTTC. Variable domain in full (rest from reference TRBV7-2 and TRBJ2-7): GAGVSQSPSNKVTEKGKDVELRCDPISGHTALYWYRQSLGQGLEFLIYFQGNSAPDKSGLPSDRFSAERTGGSVSTLTIQRTQQEDSAVYLCASSLAGRGIYEQYFGPGTRLTVT.

This clone was seen only a few times. This chain joins TRBV4-2 and TRBJ2-5; the match to TRBD2 covers 9 bases. With V trimmed by 0 bases and J by 5 bases, 4 bases remained unmatched. The V gene's germline CDR1 is LGHNA and CDR2 YNFKEQ. CDR3 length equals 15 residues. The CDR3 nucleotides read TGTGCCAGCAGCCAAGAGCGGGGGGGCGGGGAGACCCAGTACTTC. It specifies CASSQERGGGETQYF.

The chain employs TRBV7-6 and TRBJ1-6, with D perhaps matching TRBD1 (5 bases). CDR3 length: 16 residues. V lost 5 bases to trimming and J lost 9 bases, with 20 bases between them. Germline V gives CDR1 SGHVS, CDR2 FNYEAQ. The CDR3, as DNA: TGTGCCAGCAGCGATAGTCCCCGGGGGGTAGGTTCACCCCTCCACTTT. Its protein product is CASSDSPRGVGSPLHF.

The sample holds one count of this clone. This sample includes further DNA sequences coding for the same CDR3. The V gene is TRBV6-5, the J gene TRBJ2-1; possibly TRBD1 for D (6 bases). CDR1 and CDR2 from the germline V gene are MNHEY and SVGAGI. V was shortened by 2 bases and J by 4 bases, with 6 bases between the two germline ends. This CDR3 has 13 amino acids. CDR3 loop: CASSYDRYNEQFF. CDR3 DNA sequence: TGTGCCAGCAGTTACGACAGGTACAATGAGCAGTTCTTC.